This is a list of T cell receptor beta chains from one sample in a study of OX40 agonist ivuxolimab in advanced cancers. Profiling relied on immunoSEQ multiplex PCR, and the TCRdb table lists in-frame clones only, not all of them. The sample yields some 55,000 clones, around 84% seen once. The sample here was CD4+ or CD8+ T cells sorted from blood, taken in a trial of the OX40 agonist ivuxolimab. The source is an adult with an advanced solid tumor such as melanoma, head and neck, liver or kidney cancer. The conserved cysteine and the conserved F or W are not part of the CDR3 here. The order of the fields is J gene, clone size, V gene, CDR3 protein. Clone size is given for some rows only: seen once, a few or many times, or a class if the clone is expanded.

TRBJ1-2,NA,TRBV29-1,SGTGGNYGYT
TRBJ2-3,NA,TRBV5-1,ASRAGTSGSIDTQY
TRBJ2-7,NA,TRBV10-3,AIRSDQGRDEQY
TRBJ2-1,NA,TRBV29-1,SVESGLGVDNEQF
TRBJ1-2,NA,TRBV5-6,ASSLTGQGARRNYGYT
TRBJ2-1,NA,TRBV4-1,ASSQGSSYNEQF
TRBJ1-1,NA,TRBV2,ATTREQVGGGTEAF
TRBJ2-7,NA,TRBV27,ASSLGRAYEQY
TRBJ2-5,NA,TRBV7-9,ASSRPPGTTETQY
TRBJ1-4,once,TRBV10-3,AISVTGRGEKLF
TRBJ1-4,NA,TRBV19,ASSNPSPAGDEKLF
TRBJ1-4,NA,TRBV27,ASSLRRFGEKLF
TRBJ2-7,NA,TRBV7-8,ASSLEQGRPVYEQY
TRBJ1-1,NA,TRBV7-8,ASSLRQGNNEAF
TRBJ2-7,NA,TRBV10-2,ASSEGGYEQY
TRBJ1-6,NA,TRBV6-1,ASSEMTGSSSPLH
TRBJ2-3,once,TRBV5-1,ASSLTSQDTQY
TRBJ2-4,NA,TRBV29-1,SVERTGDAKNIQY
TRBJ2-1,NA,TRBV15,ATSRDIEQF
TRBJ1-2,NA,TRBV4-2,ASSLEKVYGYT
TRBJ2-5,NA,TRBV19,ASSRRAGRQETQY
TRBJ2-1,NA,TRBV7-3,ASSSGLSYNEQF
TRBJ2-7,NA,TRBV5-1,ASSFSGGIYEQY
TRBJ2-4,NA,TRBV6-6,ASSYQKNIQY
TRBJ2-1,NA,TRBV9,ASSGKDSSYNEQF
TRBJ1-1,once,TRBV6-1,ASSVSRGPEAF
TRBJ2-7,few,TRBV5-1,ASSPEITVYEQY
TRBJ2-5,NA,TRBV27,ASSLKAPLTAPFATQY
TRBJ2-7,NA,TRBV2,ASTPAVTYEQY
TRBJ2-5,NA,TRBV6-6,ASGEASGGETQY
TRBJ2-1,NA,TRBV6-1,AITGGATYEQF
TRBJ2-2,NA,TRBV11-1,ASSPGGLATGELF
TRBJ2-7,few,TRBV15,ATSRDRYEQY
TRBJ2-1,NA,TRBV10-3,AISESVTDRALF
TRBJ1-4,NA,TRBV19,ASRTGSDEKLF
TRBJ2-1,NA,TRBV19,ASSIRRQRYNEQF
TRBJ1-1,NA,TRBV6-4,ASRREGNTEAF
TRBJ1-3,NA,TRBV28,ASNRVSGNTIY
TRBJ2-7,NA,TRBV5-4,ASSLGGRASYEQY
TRBJ2-1,NA,TRBV5-1,ASSRFGTSNEQF
TRBJ2-1,NA,TRBV2,ASSGQLYNEQF
TRBJ2-2,NA,TRBV11-3,ASSRTGELF
TRBJ2-7,NA,TRBV6-1,ASSEWVRPLGGQY
TRBJ2-1,NA,TRBV4-2,ASSHASMGQYNEQF
TRBJ1-1,NA,TRBV6-1,ASRTGDMNTEAF
TRBJ1-2,NA,TRBV6-1,ASSSGQGADGYT
TRBJ1-2,NA,TRBV30,AWSDQTVGGYT
TRBJ1-3,NA,TRBV28,ASSFRQRISGNTIY
TRBJ2-7,NA,TRBV29-1,SVEGISGSDEQY
TRBJ2-3,NA,TRBV6-5,ASRNGVSTDTQY
TRBJ1-2,few,TRBV4-1,ASSQPGLPGYT
TRBJ1-1,few,TRBV5-6,ASTREGVAF
TRBJ1-2,NA,TRBV4-1,ASSQDYRQGLYGYT
TRBJ1-3,NA,TRBV7-8,ASSPGGVSGNTIY
TRBJ2-6,NA,TRBV2,ASRGDRAAGANVLT
TRBJ2-6,NA,TRBV25-1,ASSPTSGRGSGANVLT
TRBJ2-1,few,TRBV6-1,ASTVDLGNEQF
TRBJ2-3,once,TRBV10-3,AISESDSRGPDTQY
TRBJ2-2,NA,TRBV6-5,ASSYLGLAGTGELF
TRBJ1-1,NA,TRBV2,ASSAYTMNTEAF